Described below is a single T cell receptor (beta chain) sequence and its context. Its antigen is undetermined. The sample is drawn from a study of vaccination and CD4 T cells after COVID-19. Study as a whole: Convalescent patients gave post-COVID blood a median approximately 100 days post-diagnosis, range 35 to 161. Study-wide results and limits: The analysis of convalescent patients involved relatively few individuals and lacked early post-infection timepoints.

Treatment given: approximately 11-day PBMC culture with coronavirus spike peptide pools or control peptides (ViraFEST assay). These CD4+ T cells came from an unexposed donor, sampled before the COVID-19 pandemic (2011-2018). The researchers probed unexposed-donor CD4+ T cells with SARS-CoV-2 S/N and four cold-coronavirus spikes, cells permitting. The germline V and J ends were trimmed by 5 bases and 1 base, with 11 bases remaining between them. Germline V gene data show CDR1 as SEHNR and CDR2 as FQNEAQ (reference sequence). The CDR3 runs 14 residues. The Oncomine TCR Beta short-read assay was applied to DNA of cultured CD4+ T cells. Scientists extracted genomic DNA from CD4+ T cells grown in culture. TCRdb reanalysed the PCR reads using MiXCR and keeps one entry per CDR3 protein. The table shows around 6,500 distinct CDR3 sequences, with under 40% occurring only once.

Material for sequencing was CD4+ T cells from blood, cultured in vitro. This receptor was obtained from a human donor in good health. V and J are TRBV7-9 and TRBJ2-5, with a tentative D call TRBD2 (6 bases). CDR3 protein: CASSVSSAQETQYF. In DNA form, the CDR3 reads TGTGCCAGCAGCGTATCTAGCGCCCAAGAGACCCAGTACTTC.